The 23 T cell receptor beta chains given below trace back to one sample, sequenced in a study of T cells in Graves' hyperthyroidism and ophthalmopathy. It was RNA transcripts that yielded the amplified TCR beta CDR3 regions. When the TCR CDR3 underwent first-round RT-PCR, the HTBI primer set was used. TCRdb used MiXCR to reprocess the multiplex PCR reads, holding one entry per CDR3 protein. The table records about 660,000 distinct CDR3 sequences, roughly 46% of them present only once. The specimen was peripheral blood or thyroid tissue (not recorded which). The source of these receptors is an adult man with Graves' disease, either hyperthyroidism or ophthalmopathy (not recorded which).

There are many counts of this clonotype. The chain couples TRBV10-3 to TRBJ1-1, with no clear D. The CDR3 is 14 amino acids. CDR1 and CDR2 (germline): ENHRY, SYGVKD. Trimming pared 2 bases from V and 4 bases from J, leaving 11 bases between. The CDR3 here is CAISELGESTEAFF. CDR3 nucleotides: TGTGCCATCAGTGAGCTAGGAGAGAGCACTGAAGCTTTCTTT.

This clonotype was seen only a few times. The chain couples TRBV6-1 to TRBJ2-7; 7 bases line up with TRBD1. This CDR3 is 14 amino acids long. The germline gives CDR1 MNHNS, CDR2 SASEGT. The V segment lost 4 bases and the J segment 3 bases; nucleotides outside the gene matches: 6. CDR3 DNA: TGTGCCAGCAGTGTCCACAGGGGTATCTACGAGCAGTACTTC. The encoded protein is CASSVHRGIYEQYF.

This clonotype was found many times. CDR3 nucleotide sequence: TGTGCCAGCAGCTTGGAGCGGGGGAGCTCCTACGAGCAGTACTTC. Its translation: CASSLERGSSYEQYF. The V gene is TRBV7-3, the J gene TRBJ2-7; 8 bases are a match to TRBD2. This CDR3 is built from 15 residues. CDR1 and CDR2 (germline): SGHTA, FQGTGA. J gave up 0 bases and V 3 bases, and 4 bases lay outside the gene matches.

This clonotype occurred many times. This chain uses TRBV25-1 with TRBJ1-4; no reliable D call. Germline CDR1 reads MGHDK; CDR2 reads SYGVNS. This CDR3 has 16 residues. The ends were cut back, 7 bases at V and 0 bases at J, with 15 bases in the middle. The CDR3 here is CASTPSPGSTNEKLFF. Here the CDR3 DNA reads TGTGCCAGCACCCCGAGCCCGGGATCAACTAATGAAAAACTGTTTTTT. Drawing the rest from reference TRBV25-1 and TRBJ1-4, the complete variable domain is EADIYQTPRYLVIGTGKKITLECSQTMGHDKMYWYQQDPGMELHLIHYSYGVNSTEKGDLSSESTVSRIRTEHFPLTLESARPSHTSQYLCASTPSPGSTNEKLFFGSGTQLSVL.

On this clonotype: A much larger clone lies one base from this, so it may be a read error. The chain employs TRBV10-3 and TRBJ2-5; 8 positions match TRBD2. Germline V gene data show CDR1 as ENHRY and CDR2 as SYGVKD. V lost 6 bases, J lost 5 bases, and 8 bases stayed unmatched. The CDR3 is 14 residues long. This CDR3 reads CAISLYAGGETQYF. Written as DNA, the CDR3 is TGTGCCATCAGCTTATACGCGGGAGGCGAGACCCAGTACTTC.

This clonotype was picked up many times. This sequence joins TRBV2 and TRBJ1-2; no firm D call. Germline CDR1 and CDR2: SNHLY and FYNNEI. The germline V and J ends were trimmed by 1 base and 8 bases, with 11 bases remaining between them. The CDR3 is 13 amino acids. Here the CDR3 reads CASSEGQWYGYTF. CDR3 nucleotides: TGTGCCAGCAGTGAAGGGCAGTGGTACGGCTACACCTTC. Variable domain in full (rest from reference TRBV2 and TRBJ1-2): EPEVTQTPSHQVTQMGQEVILRCVPISNHLYFYWYRQILGQKVEFLVSFYNNEISEKSEIFDDQFSVERPDGSNFTLKIRSTKLEDSAMYFCASSEGQWYGYTFGSGTRLTVV.

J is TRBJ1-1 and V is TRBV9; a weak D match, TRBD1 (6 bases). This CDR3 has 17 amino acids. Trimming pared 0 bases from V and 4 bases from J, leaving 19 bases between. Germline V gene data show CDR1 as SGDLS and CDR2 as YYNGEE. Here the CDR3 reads CASSVAGDTMPSTEAFF. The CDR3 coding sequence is TGTGCCAGCAGCGTAGCGGGGGACACTATGCCCAGCACTGAAGCTTTCTTT.

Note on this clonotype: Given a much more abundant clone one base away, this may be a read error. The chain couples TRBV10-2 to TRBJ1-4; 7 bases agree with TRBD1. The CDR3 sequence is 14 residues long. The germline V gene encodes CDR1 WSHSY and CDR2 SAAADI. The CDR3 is CASRETGPREKLVF. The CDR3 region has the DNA TGCGCCAGCCGCGAGACAGGGCCCCGTGAAAAACTGGTTTTT.

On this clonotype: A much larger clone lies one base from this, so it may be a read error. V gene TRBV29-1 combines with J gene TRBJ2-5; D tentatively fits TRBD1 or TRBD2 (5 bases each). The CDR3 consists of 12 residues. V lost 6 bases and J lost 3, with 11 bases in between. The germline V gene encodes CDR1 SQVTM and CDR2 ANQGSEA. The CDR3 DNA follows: TGCAGCGTGGATTGGGACGAAGAGACCCAGTACTTC. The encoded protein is CSVDWDEETQYF.

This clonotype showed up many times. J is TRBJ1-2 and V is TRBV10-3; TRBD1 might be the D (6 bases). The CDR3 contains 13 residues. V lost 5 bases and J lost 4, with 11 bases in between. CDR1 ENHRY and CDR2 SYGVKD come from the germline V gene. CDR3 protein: CAISKDRPYGYTF. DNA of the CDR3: TGTGCCATCAGTAAGGACAGACCCTATGGCTACACCTTC.

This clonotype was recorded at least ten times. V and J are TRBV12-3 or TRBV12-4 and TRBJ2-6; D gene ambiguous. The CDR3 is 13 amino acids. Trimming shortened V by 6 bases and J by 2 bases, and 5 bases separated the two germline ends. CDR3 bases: TGTGCCAGCAGGGGCCCTGGGGCCAACGTCCTGACTTTC. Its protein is CASRGPGANVLTF.

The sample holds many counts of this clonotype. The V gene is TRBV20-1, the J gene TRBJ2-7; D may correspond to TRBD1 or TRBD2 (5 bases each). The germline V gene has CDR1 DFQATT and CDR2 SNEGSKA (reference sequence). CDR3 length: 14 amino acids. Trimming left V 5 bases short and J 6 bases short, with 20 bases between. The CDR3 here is CSASGTIHRGEQYF. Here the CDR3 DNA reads TGCAGTGCTTCCGGGACCATCCATCGGGGCGAGCAGTACTTC.

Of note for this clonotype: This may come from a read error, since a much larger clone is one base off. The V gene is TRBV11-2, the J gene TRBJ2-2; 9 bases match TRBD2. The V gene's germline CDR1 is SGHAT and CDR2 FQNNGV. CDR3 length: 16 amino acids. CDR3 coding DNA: TGTGCCAGCAGCTTAGCGCTAGCGGGACCCACCGGGGCGCTGTTTTTT. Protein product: CASSLALAGPTGALFF.

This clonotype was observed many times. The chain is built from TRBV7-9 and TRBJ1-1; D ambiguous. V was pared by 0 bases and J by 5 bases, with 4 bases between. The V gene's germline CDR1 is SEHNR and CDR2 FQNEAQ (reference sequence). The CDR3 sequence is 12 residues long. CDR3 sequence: CASSLAQTEAFF. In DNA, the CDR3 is TGTGCCAGCAGCTTAGCGCAAACTGAAGCTTTCTTT.

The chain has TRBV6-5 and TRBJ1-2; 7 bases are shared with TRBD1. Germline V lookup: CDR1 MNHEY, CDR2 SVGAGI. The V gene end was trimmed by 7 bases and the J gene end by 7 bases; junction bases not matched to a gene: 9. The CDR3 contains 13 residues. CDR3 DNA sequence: TGTGCCAGCACCACAACAGGGGCCGGTGGCTACACCTTC. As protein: CASTTTGAGGYTF.

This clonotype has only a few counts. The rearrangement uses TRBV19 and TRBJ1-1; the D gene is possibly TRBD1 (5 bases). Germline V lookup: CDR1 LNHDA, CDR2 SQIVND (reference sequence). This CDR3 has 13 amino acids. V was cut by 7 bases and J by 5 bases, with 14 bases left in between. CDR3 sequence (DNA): TGTGCCAGTACCCCGGGGTGGGGGACTGAAGCTTTCTTT. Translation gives CASTPGWGTEAFF.

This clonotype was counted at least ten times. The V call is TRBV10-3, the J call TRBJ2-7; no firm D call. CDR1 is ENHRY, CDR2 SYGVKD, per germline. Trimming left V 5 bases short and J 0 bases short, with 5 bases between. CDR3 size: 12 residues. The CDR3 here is CAISSDSYEQYF. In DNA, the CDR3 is TGTGCCATCAGTAGCGACTCCTACGAGCAGTACTTC.

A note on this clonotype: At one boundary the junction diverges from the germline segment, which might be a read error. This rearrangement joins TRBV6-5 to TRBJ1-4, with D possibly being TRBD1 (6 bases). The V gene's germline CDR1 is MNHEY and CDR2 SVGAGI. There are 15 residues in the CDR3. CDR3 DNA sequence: TGTGCCATCAGTTACGCGGGGGGCGCAGGTGAAAAACTGTTTTTT. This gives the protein CAISYAGGAGEKLFF.

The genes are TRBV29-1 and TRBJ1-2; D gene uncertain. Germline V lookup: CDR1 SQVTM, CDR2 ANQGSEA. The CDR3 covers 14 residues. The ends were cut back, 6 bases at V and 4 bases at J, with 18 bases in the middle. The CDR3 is CSVRPGVSVYGYTF. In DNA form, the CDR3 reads TGCAGCGTGAGACCCGGGGTGTCGGTCTATGGCTACACCTTC.

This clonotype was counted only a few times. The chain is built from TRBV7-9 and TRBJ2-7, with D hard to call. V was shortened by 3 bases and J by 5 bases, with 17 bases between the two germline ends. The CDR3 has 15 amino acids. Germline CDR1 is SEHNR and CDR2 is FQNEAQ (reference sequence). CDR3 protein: CASSLRIGFPHEQYF. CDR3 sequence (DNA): TGTGCCAGCAGCTTGCGGATTGGGTTCCCCCACGAGCAGTACTTC.

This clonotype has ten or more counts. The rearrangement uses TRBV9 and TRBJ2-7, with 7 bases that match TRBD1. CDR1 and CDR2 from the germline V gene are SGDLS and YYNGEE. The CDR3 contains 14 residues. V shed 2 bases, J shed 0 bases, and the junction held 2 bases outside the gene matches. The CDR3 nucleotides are TGTGCCAGCAGCGTGACAGGGAGCTCCTACGAGCAGTACTTC. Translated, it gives CASSVTGSSYEQYF.

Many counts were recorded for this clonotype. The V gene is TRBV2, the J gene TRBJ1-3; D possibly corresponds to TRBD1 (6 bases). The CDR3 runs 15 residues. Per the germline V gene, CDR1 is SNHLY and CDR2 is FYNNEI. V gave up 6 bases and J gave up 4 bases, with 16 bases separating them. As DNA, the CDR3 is TGTGCCAGCAGAAACACAGGGCTCTCGGGAAACACCATATATTTT. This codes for CASRNTGLSGNTIYF.

This chain's CDR3 is CASSSSGSINEQYF. The CDR3 DNA sequence: TGTGCCAGCAGCTCGAGCGGGAGTATCAACGAGCAGTACTTC. The chain uses TRBV7-2 and TRBJ2-7; 8 positions match TRBD2. This CDR3 spans 14 amino acids. V lost 4 bases to trimming and J lost 5 bases; unmatched junction nucleotides: 7. CDR1 and CDR2 (germline): SGHTA, FQGNSA.